Listed below are T cell receptor beta chains from one sample, sequenced in a study of cytomegalovirus exposure and HLA in healthy donors. TCRdb keeps only in-frame clones here, not all; method: immunoSEQ multiplex PCR. The sample includes approximately 110,000 clones, about 70% of them seen just once. The sequencing input was PBMCs. The receptors were sampled from a woman between 55 and 75 years old in good health and CMV-seropositive. Each CDR3 is given with its conserved first and last residue. A D gene is named only where the DNA matches it firmly.

V gene,J gene,D gene,CDR3 protein,CDR3 DNA
TRBV19,TRBJ1-1,.,CASSILTDYPTEAFF,TGTGCCAGTAGTATTCTCACCGACTATCCCACTGAAGCTTTCTTT
TRBV5-6,TRBJ2-7,TRBD2,CASSLESSGGLSYEQYF,TGTGCCAGCAGCTTGGAGTCTAGCGGGGGCCTCTCCTACGAGCAGTACTTC
TRBV7-2,TRBJ1-3,TRBD1,CASSLRDRGSLSGNTIYF,TGTGCCAGCAGCTTACGGGACAGGGGGTCCCTCTCTGGAAACACCATATATTTT
TRBV27,TRBJ2-1,.,CASRGSFLNNEQFF,TGTGCCAGCAGGGGTAGCTTCCTCAACAATGAGCAGTTCTTC
TRBV6-1,TRBJ2-7,.,CASSLYEQYF,TGTGCCAGCAGCTTATACGAGCAGTACTTC
TRBV7-2,TRBJ2-3,TRBD2,CASSLGGGLAEDTQYF,TGTGCCAGCAGCTTAGGGGGGGGACTAGCGGAAGATACGCAGTATTTT
TRBV5-1,TRBJ2-3,.,CASSLEGADADTQYF,TGCGCCAGCAGCTTGGAAGGGGCCGACGCAGATACGCAGTATTTT
TRBV27,TRBJ2-5,.,CASSSGQETQYF,TGTGCCAGCAGTTCGGGCCAAGAGACCCAGTACTTC
TRBV7-8,TRBJ1-2,.,CASSLAAIPTGYNYGYTF,TGTGCCAGCAGCTTAGCGGCGATTCCGACAGGATATAACTATGGCTACACCTTC
TRBV5-1,TRBJ2-3,TRBD2,CASSLGLAGGDTQYF,TGCGCCAGCAGCCTTGGGCTAGCGGGAGGAGATACGCAGTATTTT